This T cell receptor beta chain is from a study of cytomegalovirus exposure and HLA in healthy donors listed by TCRdb under 2017. In the study overall: In an earlier analysis of 587 of the donors, around 300 Gb of sequence data and 117 million unique TCR beta sequences from 150 million to 200 million T cells were reported. An early release that covered about 600 HLA-typed donors contained 250 to 350 gigabases of sequencing data and 70 million to 100 million unique TCR sequences. The genetic ancestry cluster associated with self-reported Caucasian donors included around four fifths of the roughly 400 genotyped donors. The study aimed to test whether cataloging public T cell receptors could reveal signatures of past pathogen exposure. The study profiled the T cell repertoires of some 610 subjects by immunosequencing and related them to cytomegalovirus serostatus. Along with the approximately 620-subject first cohort, a separate validation cohort of about 110 different subjects was used. To predict cytomegalovirus infection status, the study combined high-throughput TCR immunosequencing, statistical association of individual TCRs with disease status, and machine learning. A later analysis re-examined previously published TCR beta repertoires from around 670 donors and added high-resolution HLA genotyping to investigate patterns of TCR occurrence. In the later analysis, no new phenotypic data were used to find candidate immune exposures; instead, reliance was placed on TCR beta sequences and their occurrence across donors. In an earlier analysis of 587 of the donors, high-throughput TCR beta sequencing was used to judge whether each TCR beta V gene segment behaved as functional or pseudogenic. Alongside the repertoire data, information on donor age, sex, ethnicity and CMV serostatus was compiled. In a later genetic analysis, genome-wide SNP genotypes for about three fifths of the 666 donors were used, and that subset was treated as a discovery cohort. All discovery cohort repertoires had been generated using a single sequencing platform. HLA typing included class I and class II loci at four-digit resolution. The number of donors typed differed by locus, with roughly 620-630 for A, B, C, DRB1 and DQB1, more than 500 for DQA1, 606 for DPA1, and over 400 for DPB1. Four to six DR-DQ haplotypes were handled as single units for association and clustering, since linkage in the cohort was strong. Among around 400 genotyped donors of the cohort, an average of about 240,000 unique TCR beta nucleotide sequences were sequenced per donor, around 20% of them non-productive. Broad study findings and their caveats: A later analysis found that HLA-associated TCR beta chains were more clonally expanded and had lower generation probabilities than equally common non-associated chains. According to the authors, the approach could potentially be generalized to other disease states and immunological phenotypes. HLA typing was unavailable for some donors at each locus, so association tests used only the typed subset. According to a later analysis, TCR association rates differed among HLA loci, with DRB1 alleles showing the most associated TCRs and HLA-C alleles showing the fewest. Specific HLA alleles were associated with 16,951 TCR beta sequences at a false discovery rate of 0.05 in a later analysis. This cohort had only TCR beta chains sequenced, and the lack of alpha or paired-chain data limited which features could be detected. The earlier analysis of almost 600 of the donors excluded fewer than 20 rarely observed V segments, including chromosome 9 orphons, because counts were too low. While some public TCRs were present in many individuals, most TCR sequences turned up only very rarely across donors. An association between a missense DCLRE1C variant and V-gene and J-gene trimming of TCR beta chains was found in a later genetic analysis and replicated in an independent cohort. A further reported finding was that TCR beta sequences accurately predicted the HLA-A and HLA-B alleles for most subjects in the first cohort. In an earlier analysis of about 540 of the donors, most TCR beta V segments were observed in productive rearrangements about 90% or about 30% of the time, broadly matching IMGT annotations. Three of the identified cytomegalovirus-associated TCR beta chains were confirmed in vitro to be specific for cytomegalovirus antigens. Some IMGT-functional V segments, including TRBV6-2 and TRBV6-3, could not be distinguished by the 87-base-pair reads and were therefore excluded. Roughly uniform sequencing depth across donors was assumed in presence/absence analyses, although this assumption may not hold. A total of roughly 160 TCR beta chains were listed by the study as associated with cytomegalovirus. A group of highly shared sequence variants was considered likely to be a technical artifact of the sequencing pipeline. Several of the top co-occurrence clusters appeared to be linked to parvovirus B19, influenza, CMV and Epstein-Barr virus, according to a later analysis. The classifier was reported to diagnose cytomegalovirus status with high specificity and sensitivity in both the original and validation cohorts. When HLA alleles, especially DR and DQ, strongly co-occurred, TCR associations were difficult to assign to individual alleles. According to a later genetic analysis, donors in an Asian-associated ancestry cluster had fewer N-insertions in productive TCRs than the approximately 650-donor mean. Most CMV-associated TCR beta chains appeared to be HLA-restricted in a later analysis, and the HLA associations seemed to be driven largely by CMV exposure. Linkage disequilibrium might explain the correlated functional status among segregating V segments, but an unknown experimental factor could not be excluded. For the cohort, immune exposure information was limited to CMV serostatus.

Library preparation was by the immunoSEQ multiplex PCR assay. For the multiplex PCR, a mixture combining 60 forward primers for TCR Vbeta segments and 13 reverse primers for TCR Jbeta segments was used. Amplification of the CDR3 region of rearranged TCR beta genes was performed with a multiplex PCR assay on genomic DNA. Amplified TCR beta libraries were sequenced as 87-base-pair reads on the Illumina HiSeq System. The source study handled its data this way. In a later analysis, some 80 million unique TCR beta chains were counted across the roughly 610 repertoires, and roughly 11 million of these chains were shared by at least two donors. A nearest-neighbor algorithm error-corrected the raw reads and collapsed the reads into unique sequences, merging closely related sequences to remove PCR and sequencing errors. Alignment of CDR3 sequences to IMGT reference sequences was used to assign V, D and J gene segments. For a sequence to be retained, a match of at least six nucleotides was required to both a V gene segment and a J gene segment. Rearrangements were classified as productive when the CDR3 lacked stop codons and remained in frame with V and J, and all other rearrangements were classified as non-productive. Following IMGT convention, CDR3 was defined as the stretch from the second conserved V-encoded cysteine to the conserved J-encoded phenylalanine. The earlier analysis of about 620 of the donors excluded sequences that lacked an unambiguous match to a single V gene segment. In an earlier analysis of roughly 600 of the donors, a V segment was called functional when productive rearrangements were above 56.7%, and segregating when the standard deviation between donors exceeded 5%. A statistical classification framework was developed to diagnose cytomegalovirus status using the catalog of TCR beta chain sequences. V and J gene assignment, in a later analysis, came from comparing TCR nucleotide sequences with IMGT/GENE-DB human TR gene sequences. A later analysis assigned CDR3 sequences and most-parsimonious VDJ recombination scenarios with the TCRdist pipeline. In a later analysis, every TCR beta chain was defined by the combination of its CDR3 amino acid sequence and its V-gene family, and reads without a unique V-gene family were dropped. A later analysis removed 600 or so highly shared, low-generation-probability nucleotide sequences to deal with suspected cross-contamination and a sequencing artifact. A later analysis calculated a clonal expansion index for each public chain from normalized within-repertoire ranks of inferred template counts. In a later analysis, generation probabilities were computed using a VDJ recombination model fitted to out-of-frame rearrangements, and the results were checked against IGoR. In a later analysis, hypergeometric tests were used to score TCR-TCR, TCR-HLA and TCR-CMV co-occurrence, with a repertoire-size bias correction applied to TCR pairs. To estimate false discovery rates, a later analysis permuted the HLA or CMV assignments 20 times. In a later analysis, co-occurring TCRs were grouped using DBSCAN, with TCRdist sequence similarity added in when clustering inside HLA-allele-positive subsets. Co-occurrence clustering excluded repertoires with fewer than 30,000 or more than 120,000 public chains, plus five with anomalous nucleotide sharing. As stored in TCRdb, this immuneACCESS dataset retains in-frame rearrangements with V and J assigned. A fraction of the clones does not appear; measured against another copy, unresolved V genes explain less than half of the discrepancy, and the remainder lacks a known reason. The V and J calls and clone size were taken over from that table, and D and trimming were inferred from the DNA. The sample data list 160,000 or so clones, and roughly 79% of these were observed just once. Of the sample, under 1.5% is held by the ten largest clones.

The germline ends are 12 bases apart after V is trimmed by 3 bases and J by 0 bases. CDR1 and CDR2 were assigned from the germline V gene as MDHEN and SYDVKM. The CDR3 starts with the cysteine, ends with the phenylalanine, and has 16 residues. The retained sequence is limited to the CDR3, 48 bases, with the frame set at the first base. In total, over 600 healthy bone marrow donors made up the cohort. At the time of sampling, every cohort member was nominally healthy, though immune exposures that went unrecorded were likely present. The donor was CMV seronegative and was included in the group of around 320 seronegative cohort members. Each donor provided a peripheral blood sample, and peripheral blood mononuclear cells were used for TCR beta sequencing. Genomic DNA extraction from the blood cell samples was performed with the Qiagen DNeasy Blood Extraction Kit. This clone was observed a few times. No antigen is known for it. Per-base quality was not reported, and no clone a single base away is much larger than it.

The sequence is built from TRBV28 and TRBJ2-4; a tentative D call is TRBD2 (6 bases match). Input material: PBMCs. The TCR originated in a man aged 25 to 40 in good health and CMV-seronegative. The nucleotide sequence is TGTGCCAGCAGTTTCTTAGGGACTGTAGCCAAAAACATTCAGTACTTC. Its translation reads: CASSFLGTVAKNIQYF.